The sequence of this T cell receptor (beta chain) was determined in a study of shared clonotypes between healthy human individuals (dated by TCRdb to 2019 to 2021). For context, the study as a whole: A couple of women and three men aged 18 to 49 years were included in the cohort. For each donor, CD4 naive and CD4 memory were each run on three plates, CD8 naive on two plates, and CD8 memory on one plate. To estimate repertoire size and how much clonotypes are shared between individuals, the study performed deep sequencing of blood TCR repertoires from five healthy adults. To increase sequencing depth and limit assay-specific biases, TCR repertoire library preparation and sequencing were carried out by different laboratories using diverse techniques. Leukapheresis yielded between about 0.9 and 9 billion PBMCs per donor.

TCR CDR3 regions were amplified from genomic DNA by multiplex PCR using the deep immunoSEQ assay. Genomic DNA extracted from each cell subset was distributed evenly over all wells of several immunoSEQ 96-well plates, and each plate served as one replicate. For sorted subsets, roughly 200 ng of genomic DNA, equivalent to 30,000 or so T cell genomes, went into each replicate PCR. The purified libraries were quantified using a Qubit 3.0 fluorometer, sized with a Bioanalyzer 2100, and then quantified again using the KAPA Library Quantification kit. A separate single-read 150-cycle Illumina NextSeq 550 flow cell was used to sequence each immunoSEQ 96-well plate. In the authors' own workflow: Because the immunoSEQ output held only junctional sequences and lacked quality scores, the filtering could not match the filtering applied to full-length reads. To assign V/J genes and CDR3, sequences were annotated against IMGT germline references using PyIR, a Python wrapper for IgBLAST v1.9. Reads were removed for weak V/J assignments (E-value above 1e-6), missing CDR3, stop codons, out-of-frame junctions, or ambiguous translated residues. A V3J clonotype was defined by an identical inferred V gene, J gene, and CDR3 amino acid sequence. Percentage overlap between repertoires was calculated by dividing the number of shared unique clonotypes by the size of the smaller repertoire. Richness of each repertoire was evaluated using RTK rarefaction, the Chao1 estimator, and Recon v2.1 estimates of unobserved clonotypes. Generation probabilities were computed with OLGA for all TCRbeta clonotypes obtained by the gDNA method from a handful of donors. TCRdb carries this immuneACCESS record with in-frame sequences only. Its versions omit some clonotypes, under half of them owing to an unresolved V gene in the studies checked, with the rest unexplained. That table supplies the V and J calls and clone size; D and trimming were determined from the DNA. In this sample the table shows some 2 million clones, about 94% of which occur a single time. The leading ten clones occupy 0.9% to 1.3% of the sample.

For the CD8 naive samples, CD45RO-negative cells were positively selected for CCR7, yielding a CD45RA+CCR7+ population from which TemRA cells were excluded. Donors were healthy HIV-negative adults with no recently reported acute infections or vaccinations. Every donor was a Caucasian adult residing in Nashville, Tennessee, USA. Blood was obtained by leukapheresis, after which PBMCs were separated by Ficoll-Histopaque density gradient centrifugation and cryopreserved in liquid nitrogen vapor phase. Analytical flow cytometry was used to check the purity and quantity of every magnetically sorted T cell population. Genomic DNA was isolated from every sorted fraction and measured by UV absorbance on a Nanodrop 2000c. As to this clone: The antigen it recognizes is unknown. Base quality data are lacking; no much larger clone is found one base away.

For this chain, trimming is 5 bases at the V end and 5 bases at the J end, and the number of junction bases without a gene match is 7. The CDR3, cysteine through phenylalanine, is 14 amino acids long. Of all the DNA, just the CDR3 is kept, 42 bases in frame from base 1. CDR1 and CDR2, looked up from the germline V gene (reference sequence), are LNHDA and SQIVND. The paper's findings and limits, for the study overall: When a handful of donors were compared, the shared fraction of clonotypes was around 5% for naive CD4, approximately 3.3% for naive CD8, 2% to 2.5% for memory CD4, and 0.35% to 0.4% for memory CD8. Compared with non-shared clonotypes, the clonotypes found in all four sorted-subset donors had higher generation probabilities. Even with the large sequencing depth, rarefaction of the sorted-subset datasets indicated that sequencing was incomplete. Pairwise subsampling indicated that sequencing depth was expected to affect the degree of clonotype sharing among donors. Sampling was restricted to blood, and TCR repertoires in tissues likely differ from the TCR repertoires found in blood. Naive subsets generally had larger estimated clonotype richness than memory subsets. The small number of donors limited the genetic and exposure-history diversity represented.

This sequence originates from a man aged 18 to 30 in good health. The sequencing input was naive CD8+ T cells sorted from blood. The label giving this sample's cell subset or site can be read as: CD45RA+CCR7+. The rearranged chain carries TRBV19 and TRBJ2-7; the central 9 bases match TRBD1. In nucleotide form, the sequence is TGTGCCAGTAGTGCCCGGGACAGGGTCCACGAGCAGTACTTC. This yields the protein CASSARDRVHEQYF.